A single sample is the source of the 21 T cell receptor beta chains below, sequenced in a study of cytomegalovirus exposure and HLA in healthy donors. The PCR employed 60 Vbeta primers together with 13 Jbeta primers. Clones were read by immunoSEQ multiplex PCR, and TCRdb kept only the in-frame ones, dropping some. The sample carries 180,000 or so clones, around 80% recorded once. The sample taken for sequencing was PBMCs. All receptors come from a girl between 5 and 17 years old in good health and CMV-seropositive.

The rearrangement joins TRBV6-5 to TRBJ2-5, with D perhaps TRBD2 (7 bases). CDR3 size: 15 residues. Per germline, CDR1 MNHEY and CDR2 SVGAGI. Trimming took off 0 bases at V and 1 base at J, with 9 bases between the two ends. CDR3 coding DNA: TGTGCCAGCAGTTACTCTGGGGGGGCCCAAGAGACCCAGTACTTC. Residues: CASSYSGGAQETQYF.

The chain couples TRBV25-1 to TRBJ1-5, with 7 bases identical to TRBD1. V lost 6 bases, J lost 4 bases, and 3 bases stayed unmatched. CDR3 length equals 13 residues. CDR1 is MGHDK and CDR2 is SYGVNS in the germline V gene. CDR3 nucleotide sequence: TGTGCCAGCAGCCGGGACAGTAATCAGCCCCAGCATTTT. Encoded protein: CASSRDSNQPQHF.

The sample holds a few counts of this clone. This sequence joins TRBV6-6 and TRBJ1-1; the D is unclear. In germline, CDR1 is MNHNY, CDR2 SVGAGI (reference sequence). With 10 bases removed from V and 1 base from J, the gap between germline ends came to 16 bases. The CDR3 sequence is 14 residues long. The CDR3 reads CATSFHLANTEAFF. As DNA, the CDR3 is TGTGCCACCTCATTCCACCTAGCGAACACTGAAGCTTTCTTT.

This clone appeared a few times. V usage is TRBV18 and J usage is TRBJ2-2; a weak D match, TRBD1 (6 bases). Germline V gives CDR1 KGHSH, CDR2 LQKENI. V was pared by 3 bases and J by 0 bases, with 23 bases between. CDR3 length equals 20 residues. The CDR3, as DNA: TGTGCCAGCTCACCGTTAGACAGGCAATACTACTCTTCGAACACCGGGGAGCTGTTTTTT. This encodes CASSPLDRQYYSSNTGELFF.

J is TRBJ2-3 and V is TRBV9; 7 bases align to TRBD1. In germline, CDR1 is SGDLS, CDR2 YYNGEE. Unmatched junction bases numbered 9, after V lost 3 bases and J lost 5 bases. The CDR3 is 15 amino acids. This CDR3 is CASSGGGAGGDTQYF. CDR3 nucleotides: TGTGCCAGCAGCGGAGGGGGCGCAGGAGGAGATACGCAGTATTTT.

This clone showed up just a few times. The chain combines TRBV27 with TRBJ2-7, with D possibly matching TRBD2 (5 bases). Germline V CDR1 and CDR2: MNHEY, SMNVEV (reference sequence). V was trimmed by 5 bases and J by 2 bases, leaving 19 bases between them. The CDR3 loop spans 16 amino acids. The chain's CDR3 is CASSATLASFTYEQYF. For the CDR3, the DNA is TGTGCCAGCAGTGCAACTCTAGCTTCCTTTACCTACGAGCAGTACTTC.

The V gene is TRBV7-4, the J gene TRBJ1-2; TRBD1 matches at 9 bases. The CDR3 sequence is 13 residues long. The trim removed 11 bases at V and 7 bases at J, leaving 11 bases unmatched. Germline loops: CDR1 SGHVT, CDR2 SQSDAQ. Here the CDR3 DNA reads TGTGCCGCTGGACAGGGGAAAGGAGGTGGCTACACCTTC. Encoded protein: CAAGQGKGGGYTF.

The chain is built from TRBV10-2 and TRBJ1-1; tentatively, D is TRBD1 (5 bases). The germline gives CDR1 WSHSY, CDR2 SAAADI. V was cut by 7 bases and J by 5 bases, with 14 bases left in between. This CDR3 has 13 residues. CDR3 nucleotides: TGCGCCAGCATACGAGGGGAGGCAACTGAAGCTTTCTTT. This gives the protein CASIRGEATEAFF.

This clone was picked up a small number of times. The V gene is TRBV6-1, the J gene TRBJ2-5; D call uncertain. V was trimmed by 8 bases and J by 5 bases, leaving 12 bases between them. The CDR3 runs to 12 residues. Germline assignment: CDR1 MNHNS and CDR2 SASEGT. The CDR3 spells CASGDFGETQYF. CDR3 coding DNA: TGTGCCAGCGGCGATTTCGGGGAGACCCAGTACTTC.

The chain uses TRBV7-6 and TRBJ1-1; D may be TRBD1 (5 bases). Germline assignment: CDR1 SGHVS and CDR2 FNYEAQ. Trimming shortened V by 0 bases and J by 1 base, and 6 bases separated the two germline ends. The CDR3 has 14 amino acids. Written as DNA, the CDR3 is TGTGCCAGCAGCTTAGCGGGGCCGAACACTGAAGCTTTCTTT. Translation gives CASSLAGPNTEAFF.

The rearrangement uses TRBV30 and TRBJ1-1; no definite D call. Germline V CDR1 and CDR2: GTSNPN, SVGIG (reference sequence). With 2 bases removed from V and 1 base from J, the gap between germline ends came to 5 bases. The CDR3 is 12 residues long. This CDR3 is CAWSLSNTEAFF. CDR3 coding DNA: TGTGCCTGGAGTCTTTCGAACACTGAAGCTTTCTTT.

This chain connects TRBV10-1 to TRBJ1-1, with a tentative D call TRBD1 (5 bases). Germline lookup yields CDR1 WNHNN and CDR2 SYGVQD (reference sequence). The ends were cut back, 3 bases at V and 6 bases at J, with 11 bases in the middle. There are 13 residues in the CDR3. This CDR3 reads CASSDWGDSEAFF. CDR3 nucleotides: TGCGCCAGCAGTGATTGGGGCGACTCTGAAGCTTTCTTT.

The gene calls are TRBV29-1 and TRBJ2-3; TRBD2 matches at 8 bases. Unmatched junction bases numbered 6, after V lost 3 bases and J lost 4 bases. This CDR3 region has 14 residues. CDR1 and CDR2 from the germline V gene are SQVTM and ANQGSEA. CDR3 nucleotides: TGCAGCGTTGATCGAAGCGGGAGAGCAGATACGCAGTATTTT. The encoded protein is CSVDRSGRADTQYF.

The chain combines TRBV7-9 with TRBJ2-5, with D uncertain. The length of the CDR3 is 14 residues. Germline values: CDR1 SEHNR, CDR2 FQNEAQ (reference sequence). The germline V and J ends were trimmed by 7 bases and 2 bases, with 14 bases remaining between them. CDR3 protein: CASTPLTAQETQYF. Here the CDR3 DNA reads TGTGCCAGCACCCCCCTGACTGCTCAAGAGACCCAGTACTTC.

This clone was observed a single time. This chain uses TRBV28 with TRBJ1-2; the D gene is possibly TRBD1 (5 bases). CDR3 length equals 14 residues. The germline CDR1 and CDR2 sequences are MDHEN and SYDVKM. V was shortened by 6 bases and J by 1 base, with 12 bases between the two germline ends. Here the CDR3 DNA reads TGTGCCAGCAGATCCGCGGGGGATAACTATGGCTACACCTTC. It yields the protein CASRSAGDNYGYTF.

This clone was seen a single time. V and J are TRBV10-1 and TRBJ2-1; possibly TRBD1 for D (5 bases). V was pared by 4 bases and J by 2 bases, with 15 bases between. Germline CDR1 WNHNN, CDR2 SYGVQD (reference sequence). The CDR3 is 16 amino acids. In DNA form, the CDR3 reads TGCGCCAGCAGTGTGGGGCGGCTAGTACCCTACAATGAGCAGTTCTTC. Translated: CASSVGRLVPYNEQFF.

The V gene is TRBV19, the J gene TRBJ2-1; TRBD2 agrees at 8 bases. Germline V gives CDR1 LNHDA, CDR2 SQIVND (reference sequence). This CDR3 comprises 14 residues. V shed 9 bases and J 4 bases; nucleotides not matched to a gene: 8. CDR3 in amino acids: CASGGLAGYNEQFF. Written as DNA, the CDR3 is TGTGCCAGCGGTGGGCTAGCGGGTTACAATGAGCAGTTCTTC.

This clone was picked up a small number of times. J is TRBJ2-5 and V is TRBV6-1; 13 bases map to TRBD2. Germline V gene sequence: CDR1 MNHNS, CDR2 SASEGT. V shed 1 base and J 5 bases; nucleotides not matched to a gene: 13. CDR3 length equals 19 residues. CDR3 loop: CASSEVTLRLAGGRETQYF. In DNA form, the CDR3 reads TGTGCCAGCAGTGAAGTTACCCTGAGACTAGCGGGAGGTCGGGAGACCCAGTACTTC.

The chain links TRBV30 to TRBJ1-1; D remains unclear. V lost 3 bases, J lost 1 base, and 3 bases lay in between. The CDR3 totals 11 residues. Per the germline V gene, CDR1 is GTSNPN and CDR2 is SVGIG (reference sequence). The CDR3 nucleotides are TGTGCCTGGAGGGCGAACACTGAAGCTTTCTTT. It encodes CAWRANTEAFF.

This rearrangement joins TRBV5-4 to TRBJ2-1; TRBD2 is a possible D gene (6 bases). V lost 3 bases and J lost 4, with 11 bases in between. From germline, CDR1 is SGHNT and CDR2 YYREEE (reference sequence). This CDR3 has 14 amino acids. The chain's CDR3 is CASSSGDSYNEQFF. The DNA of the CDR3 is TGTGCCAGCAGCTCGGGGGACTCTTACAATGAGCAGTTCTTC. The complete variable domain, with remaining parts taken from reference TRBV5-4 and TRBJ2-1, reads ETGVTQSPTHLIKTRGQQVTLRCSSQSGHNTVSWYQQALGQGPQFIFQYYREEENGRGNFPPRFSGLQFPNYSSELNVNALELDDSALYLCASSSGDSYNEQFFGPGTRLTVL.

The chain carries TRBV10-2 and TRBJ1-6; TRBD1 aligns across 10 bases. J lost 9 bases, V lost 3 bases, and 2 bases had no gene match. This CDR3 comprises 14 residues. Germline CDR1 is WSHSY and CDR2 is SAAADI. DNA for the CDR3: TGCGCCAGCAGTGACGGGACAGGGGTTTCACCCCTCCACTTT. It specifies CASSDGTGVSPLHF.